The clone carrying this TCR beta chain showed up just a few times. The antigen remains undetermined. The sample belongs to a study of siplizumab effects on memory and regulatory T cells. Study-wide points: The drug siplizumab significantly decreased the alloreactive sequences that could be traced to unstimulated CD4+ memory cells. Proliferating siplizumab-culture Tregs lacked confirmation of suppressive function.

TCR templates, about 100,000 per sample, were assayed. Produced via immunoSEQ multiplex PCR; TCRdb's table is partial and in-frame only. The sample holds about 87,000 clones, around 90% seen once. This CDR3 comprises 15 residues. The J segment lost 6 bases and the V segment lost 3 bases, leaving 7 bases of the junction unmatched. From germline, CDR1 is SGHNT and CDR2 YYREEE (reference sequence). The specimen was Tregs sorted from blood. This chain connects TRBV5-4 to TRBJ2-2; 8 nucleotides match TRBD1. This TCR was sampled from a human donor in good health. The CDR3 spells CASSSGQVRSGELFF. In nucleotides, the CDR3 is TGTGCCAGCAGCTCGGGACAGGTTCGTTCCGGGGAGCTGTTTTTT.